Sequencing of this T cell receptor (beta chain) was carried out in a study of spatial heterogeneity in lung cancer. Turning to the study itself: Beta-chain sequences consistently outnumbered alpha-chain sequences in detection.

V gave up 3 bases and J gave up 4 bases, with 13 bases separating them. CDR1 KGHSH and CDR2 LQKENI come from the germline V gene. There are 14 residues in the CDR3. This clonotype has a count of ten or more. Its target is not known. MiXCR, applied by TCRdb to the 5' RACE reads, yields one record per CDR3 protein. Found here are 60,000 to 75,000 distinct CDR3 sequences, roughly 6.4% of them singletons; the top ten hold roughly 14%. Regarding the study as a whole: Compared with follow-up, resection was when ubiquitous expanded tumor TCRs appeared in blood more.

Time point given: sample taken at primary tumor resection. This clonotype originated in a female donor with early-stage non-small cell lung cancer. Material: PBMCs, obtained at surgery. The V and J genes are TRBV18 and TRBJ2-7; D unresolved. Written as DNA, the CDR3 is TGTGCCAGCTCACCCCGCGGTCCCGCTTACGAGCAGTACTTC. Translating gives CASSPRGPAYEQYF.